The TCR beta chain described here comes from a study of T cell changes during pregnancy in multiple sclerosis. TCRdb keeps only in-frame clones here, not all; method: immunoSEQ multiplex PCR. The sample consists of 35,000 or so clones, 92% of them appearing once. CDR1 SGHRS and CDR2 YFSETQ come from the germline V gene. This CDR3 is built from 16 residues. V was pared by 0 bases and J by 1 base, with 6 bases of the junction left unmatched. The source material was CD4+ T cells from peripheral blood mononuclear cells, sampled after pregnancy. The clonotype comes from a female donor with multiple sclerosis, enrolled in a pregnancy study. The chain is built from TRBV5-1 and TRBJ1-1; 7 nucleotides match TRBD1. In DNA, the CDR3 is TGCGCCAGCAGCTTGGTAGGCAGGGGGGAGAACACTGAAGCTTTCTTT. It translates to CASSLVGRGENTEAFF.